This entry concerns a single T cell receptor (beta chain). Its antigen has not been determined. It has no much larger one-base neighbor in the sample; base qualities were not kept. The TCR beta CDR3 regions were amplified from RNA transcripts. A first-round RT-PCR of the TCR CDR3 used the HTBI primer set with the Qiagen OneStep RT-PCR kit. The libraries were constructed in a second round of multiplex PCR and then size-selected and purified. Sequencing of the libraries was done on an Illumina HiSeq2000 using paired-end 100 bp reads. The original methods were these. SOAPnuke was used to process the raw data, removing reads that contained adapters or uncalled bases, had a mean Phred below 15, or lacked an exact match to the constant primer or identifier. High-quality paired reads were merged with COPE v1.2.5, and unique nucleotide sequences were defined as clonotypes. Clonotypes were aligned to IMGT TRBV, TRBD and TRBJ reference segments using MiTCR v1.1. Analysis was restricted to V-J combinations with a frequency above 0.0001, which covered 99.2% of repertoires. A TCS score was defined as the ratio between F50 (clonal expansion) and ExV (chaos), using BLOSUM62-based TCRdist between CDR3 peptides within each V-J. Welch's t-statistics and random forest reduced 500 to 550 V-J features to roughly 13, which were used in a naive Bayes classifier (R e1071). The Morisita-Horn index was used to measure how similar the thyroid and blood repertoires were. The public reads were run again by TCRdb, first through fastp at Q25 and then through MiXCR, and only productive beta chains were kept. CDR3 protein sequences are deduplicated, and each keeps its most common genes and DNA. TCRdb, not the authors, supplied the V and J calls. The sample table records around 800,000 distinct CDR3 sequences; around 38% of these occur just once. Over 8% of the sample comes from the top ten.

A patient counted as having stable Graves' hyperthyroidism if no progression to ophthalmopathy occurred over 18 months of follow-up. Hyperthyroidism patients were newly diagnosed, had a disease duration of under 2 months, and were aged 18 to 65 years. The study excluded patients with uncontrolled infections, other autoimmune diseases, pregnancy or lactation. Diagnoses were based on clinical symptoms, serum thyroxine and TRAb, thyroid ultrasound and orbital computed tomography. PBMCs were isolated from more than 8 ml of fresh peripheral blood by Ficoll-Paque density gradient centrifugation. Total RNA was extracted with Trizol reagent, and quality was checked on an Agilent 2100 Bioanalyzer. The record originates from a study of T cells in Graves' hyperthyroidism and ophthalmopathy (dated by TCRdb to the late 2010s). About the full investigation: Peripheral blood samples were taken at initial diagnosis, before any treatment was given. To identify distinguishing TCR V-J signatures, a discovery cohort of 95 to 100 patients was used, comprising 43 with Graves' ophthalmopathy and 55 to 65 with stable Graves' hyperthyroidism. An independent validation cohort of around 19 hyperthyroidism patients and approximately 17 patients who later progressed to ophthalmopathy tested prospective prediction of ophthalmopathy. After blood sampling, hyperthyroidism patients were treated with methimazole at a starting dose of 30 mg daily, and ophthalmopathy patients were treated with high-dose intravenous methylprednisolone. The paper describes TCR Vbeta CDR3 sequencing of 135 peripheral blood samples, made up of some 42 ophthalmopathy patients, some 76 hyperthyroidism patients and 17 progressor patients. The 75 to 100 discovery patients were randomly divided into training and test sets at a 7:3 ratio. In about six Graves' hyperthyroidism patients, the study also compared T-cell repertoires from thyroid tissue with T-cell repertoires from blood. Points the paper makes about the study in general: During validation, the model predicted progression to ophthalmopathy a median of about 6.3 months ahead of onset, with around 71% sensitivity and about 75% specificity. Blood samples also contained most of the expanded thyroid clonotypes (frequency above 0.001), which suggests that blood repertoires may reflect thyroid immune responses. In cross-validation, a model built on a 13 V-J signature told ophthalmopathy apart from stable hyperthyroidism with 85% to 90% sensitivity and roughly 81% specificity, and in testing the same model reached 80%/75%. Sample size was not statistically predetermined, and blinding of investigators to group allocation was not performed.

Including cysteine and phenylalanine, the CDR3 has 17 amino acids. Of all the DNA, just the CDR3 is kept, 51 bases in frame from base 1. Germline trimming amounts to 3 bases on V and 4 bases on J, with 7 as the count of junction bases outside the gene matches. In the germline V gene, CDR1 corresponds to SGDLS and CDR2 to YYNGEE. The rearrangement combines TRBV9 with TRBJ1-4, with 12 central nucleotides matching TRBD1. The sequence was obtained from a man aged 18 to 35 with Graves' hyperthyroidism. Sequences were obtained from blood. The nucleotide sequence is TGTGCCAGCAGCGCCGCCGGGACAGGGGGCGTTAATGAAAAACTGTTTTTT. Its translation is CASSAAGTGGVNEKLFF.